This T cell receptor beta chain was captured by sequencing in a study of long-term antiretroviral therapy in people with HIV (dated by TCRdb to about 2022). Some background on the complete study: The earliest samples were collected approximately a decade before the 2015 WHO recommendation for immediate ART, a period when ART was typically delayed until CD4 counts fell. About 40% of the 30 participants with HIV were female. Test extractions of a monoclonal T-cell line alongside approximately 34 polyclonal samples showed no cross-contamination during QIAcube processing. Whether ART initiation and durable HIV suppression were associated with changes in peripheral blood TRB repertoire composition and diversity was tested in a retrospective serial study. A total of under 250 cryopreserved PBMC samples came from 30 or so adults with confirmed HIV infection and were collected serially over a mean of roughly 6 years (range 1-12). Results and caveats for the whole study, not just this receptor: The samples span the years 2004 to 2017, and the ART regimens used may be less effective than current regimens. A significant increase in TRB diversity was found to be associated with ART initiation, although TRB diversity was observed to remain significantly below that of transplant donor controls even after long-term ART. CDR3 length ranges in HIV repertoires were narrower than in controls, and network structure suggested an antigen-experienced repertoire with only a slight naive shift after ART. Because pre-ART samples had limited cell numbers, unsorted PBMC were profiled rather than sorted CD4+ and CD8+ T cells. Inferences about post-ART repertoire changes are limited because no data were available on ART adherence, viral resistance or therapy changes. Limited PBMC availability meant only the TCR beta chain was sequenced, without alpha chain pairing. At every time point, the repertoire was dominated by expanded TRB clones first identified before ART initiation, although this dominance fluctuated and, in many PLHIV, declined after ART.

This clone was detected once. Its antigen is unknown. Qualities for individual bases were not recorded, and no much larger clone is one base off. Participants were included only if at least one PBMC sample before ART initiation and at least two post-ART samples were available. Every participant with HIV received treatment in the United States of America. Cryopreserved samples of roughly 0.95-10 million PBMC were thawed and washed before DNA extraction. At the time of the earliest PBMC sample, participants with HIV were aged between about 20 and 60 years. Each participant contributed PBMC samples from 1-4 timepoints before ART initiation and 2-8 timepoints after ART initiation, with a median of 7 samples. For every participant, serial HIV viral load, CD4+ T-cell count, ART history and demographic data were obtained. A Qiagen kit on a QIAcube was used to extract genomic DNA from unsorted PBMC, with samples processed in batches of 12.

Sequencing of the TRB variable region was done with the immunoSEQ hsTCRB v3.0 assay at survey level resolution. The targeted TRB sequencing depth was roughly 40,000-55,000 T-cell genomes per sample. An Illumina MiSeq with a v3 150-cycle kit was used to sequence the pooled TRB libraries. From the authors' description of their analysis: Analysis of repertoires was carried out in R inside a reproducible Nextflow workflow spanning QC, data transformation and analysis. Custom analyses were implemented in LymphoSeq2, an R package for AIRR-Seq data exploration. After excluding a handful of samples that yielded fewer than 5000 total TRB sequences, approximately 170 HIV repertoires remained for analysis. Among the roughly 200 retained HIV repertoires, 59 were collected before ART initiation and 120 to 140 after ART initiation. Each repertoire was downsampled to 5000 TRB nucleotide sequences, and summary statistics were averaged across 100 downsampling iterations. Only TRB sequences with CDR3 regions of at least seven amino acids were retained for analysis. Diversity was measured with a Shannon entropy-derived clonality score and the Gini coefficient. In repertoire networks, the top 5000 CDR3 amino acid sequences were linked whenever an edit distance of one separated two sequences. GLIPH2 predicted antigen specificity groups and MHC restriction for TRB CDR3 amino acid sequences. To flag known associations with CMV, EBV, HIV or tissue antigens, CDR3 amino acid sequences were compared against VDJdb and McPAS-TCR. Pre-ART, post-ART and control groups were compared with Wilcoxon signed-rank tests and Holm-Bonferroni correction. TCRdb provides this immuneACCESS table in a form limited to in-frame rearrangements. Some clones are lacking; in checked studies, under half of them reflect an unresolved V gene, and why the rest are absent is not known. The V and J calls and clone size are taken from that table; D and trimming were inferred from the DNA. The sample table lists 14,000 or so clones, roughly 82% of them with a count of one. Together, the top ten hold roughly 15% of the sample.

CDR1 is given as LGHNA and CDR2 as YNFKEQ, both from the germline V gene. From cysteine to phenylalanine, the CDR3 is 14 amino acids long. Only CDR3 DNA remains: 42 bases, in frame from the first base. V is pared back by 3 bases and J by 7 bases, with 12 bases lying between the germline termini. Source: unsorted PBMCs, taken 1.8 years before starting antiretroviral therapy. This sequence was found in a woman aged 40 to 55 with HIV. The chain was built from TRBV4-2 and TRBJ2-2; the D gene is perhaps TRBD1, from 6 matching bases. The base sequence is TGTGCCAGCAGCCAGTCCACAGGGTACGGGGAGCTGTTTTTT. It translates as CASSQSTGYGELFF.